The 17 T cell receptor beta chains below were found in one sample sequenced in a study of blood T cell repertoires in COVID-19. Data came from immunoSEQ multiplex PCR; TCRdb stores just in-frame clones and leaves some out. The sample yields 240,000 or so clones, around 88% seen once. Sequencing was carried out using peripheral blood. The receptors were gathered from a woman aged 30 to 39 who had recovered from COVID-19.

The V gene is TRBV30, the J gene TRBJ2-3; 7 bases are shared with TRBD1. The V gene's germline CDR1 is GTSNPN and CDR2 SVGIG (reference sequence). The CDR3 runs 12 residues. Trimming cost V 5 bases and J 2 bases; bases outside gene matches: 1. The CDR3 spells CAWGTATDTQYF. Written as DNA, the CDR3 is TGTGCCTGGGGGACAGCCACAGATACGCAGTATTTT.

The chain is built from TRBV9 and TRBJ1-4; TRBD1 is a possible D gene (6 bases). The ends were cut back, 1 base at V and 7 bases at J, with 11 bases in the middle. Germline lookup yields CDR1 SGDLS and CDR2 YYNGEE. This CDR3 spans 14 amino acids. In nucleotides, the CDR3 is TGTGCCAGCAGCGTAACCCCGGACAGTGAAAAACTGTTTTTT. It codes for CASSVTPDSEKLFF.

The J gene is TRBJ2-5, the V gene TRBV7-6, with D possibly matching TRBD1 (5 bases). Germline CDR1 and CDR2: SGHVS and FNYEAQ. Between the trimmed V and J ends, which lost 2 bases and 4 bases, there was a span of 8 bases. The CDR3 is made up of 13 amino acids. CDR3 sequence: CASSLQGRETQYF. CDR3 bases: TGTGCCAGCAGCTTACAGGGTCGAGAGACCCAGTACTTC. Supplemented by reference TRBV7-6 and TRBJ2-5, the full variable domain reads GAGVSQSPRYKVTKRGQDVALRCDPISGHVSLYWYRQALGQGPEFLTYFNYEAQQDKSGLPNDRFSAERPEGSISTLTIQRTEQRDSAMYRCASSLQGRETQYFGPGTRLLVL.

The chain combines TRBV4-1 with TRBJ2-1; the D is unclear. This CDR3 region has 15 residues. Trimming removed 0 bases from V and 4 bases from J, with 10 bases in between. Germline V lookup: CDR1 MGHRA, CDR2 YSYEKL. The CDR3 spells CASSQDLGVYNEQFF. The CDR3 DNA reads TGCGCCAGCAGCCAAGATCTCGGAGTATACAATGAGCAGTTCTTC.

The rearrangement uses TRBV3-1 (or the pseudogene TRBV3-2) and TRBJ2-1, with 9 bases aligning to TRBD2. Germline V gene lookup returns CDR1 LGHDT and CDR2 YNNKEL (reference sequence). Losses at the gene ends were 1 base for V and 3 bases for J; bases not matched to a gene: 1. The CDR3 length is 15 residues. CDR3 region: CASSQVSGGYNEQFF. DNA of the CDR3: TGTGCCAGCAGCCAAGTTAGCGGGGGCTACAATGAGCAGTTCTTC.

This clone has a single count. This chain links TRBV3-1 (or the pseudogene TRBV3-2) with TRBJ1-2, with 7 positions matching TRBD1. J was trimmed by 6 bases and V by 4 bases; bases with no gene match: 11. This CDR3 is built from 15 residues. Germline V lookup: CDR1 LGHDT, CDR2 YNNKEL (reference sequence). The CDR3 sequence: CASSRTDRAVDGYTF. The CDR3 region has the DNA TGTGCCAGCAGCCGGACAGACAGGGCCGTAGATGGCTACACCTTC.

The V and J genes are TRBV2 and TRBJ1-2; D is undetermined. There are 13 residues in the CDR3. The V end was cut by 2 bases, the J end by 6 bases, with 10 bases between. Germline V gene sequence: CDR1 SNHLY, CDR2 FYNNEI. The CDR3 DNA follows: TGTGCCAGCAGTGAACTGGGAGAGCATGGCTACACCTTC. Protein: CASSELGEHGYTF. Full variable domain (missing parts from reference TRBV2 and TRBJ1-2): EPEVTQTPSHQVTQMGQEVILRCVPISNHLYFYWYRQILGQKVEFLVSFYNNEISEKSEIFDDQFSVERPDGSNFTLKIRSTKLEDSAMYFCASSELGEHGYTFGSGTRLTVV.

The chain is built from TRBV2 and TRBJ1-1, with D uncertain. V lost 2 bases to trimming and J lost 2 bases, with 12 bases between them. Germline CDR1 reads SNHLY; CDR2 reads FYNNEI. The CDR3 consists of 15 residues. CDR3 nucleotide sequence: TGTGCCAGCAGTGAATTAATAGTACTCAACACTGAAGCTTTCTTT. Translation: CASSELIVLNTEAFF.

The chain has TRBV11-2 and TRBJ2-5, with 14 bases matching TRBD2. The CDR3 has 16 residues. Per germline, CDR1 SGHAT and CDR2 FQNNGV. V lost 5 bases, J lost 5 bases, and 7 bases stayed unmatched. DNA for the CDR3: TGTGCCAGCAGCCCCGCGACTAGCGGGGGGGCGGAGACCCAGTACTTC. This sequence encodes CASSPATSGGAETQYF.

The CDR3 sequence is CASSGQGEGETQYF. In nucleotides, the CDR3 is TGTGCCAGCAGTGGCCAAGGGGAGGGGGAGACCCAGTACTTC. The chain couples TRBV25-1 to TRBJ2-5, with 7 nucleotides matching TRBD2. Trimming removed 4 bases from V and 5 bases from J; junction bases left unmatched: 7. This CDR3 has 14 amino acids. CDR1 and CDR2 from the germline V gene are MGHDK and SYGVNS.

The chain carries TRBV12-3 or TRBV12-4 and TRBJ2-7, with D possibly TRBD1 on 5 matching bases. V was pared by 6 bases and J by 3 bases, with 9 bases between. CDR3 length equals 12 residues. The CDR3 region is CASSRRGYEQYF. The CDR3 bases are TGTGCCAGCAGCCGTAGGGGCTACGAGCAGTACTTC.

V and J are TRBV3-1 (or the pseudogene TRBV3-2) and TRBJ1-3, with 7 nucleotides matching TRBD1. The CDR3 has 15 amino acids. Looked up from germline, CDR1 is LGHDT and CDR2 is YNNKEL (reference sequence). J was trimmed by 5 bases and V by 5 bases; bases with no gene match: 9. The CDR3 here is CASSGGQEIRNTIYF. Here the CDR3 DNA reads TGTGCCAGCAGCGGCGGACAGGAGATAAGAAACACCATATATTTT.

This rearrangement joins TRBV6-5 to TRBJ1-2, with TRBD1 identical over 8 bases. Germline V lookup: CDR1 MNHEY, CDR2 SVGAGI. Trimming at V came to 4 bases and at J to 3 bases, leaving 4 bases not matched to a gene. The CDR3 loop spans 14 amino acids. The chain's CDR3 is CASSFDRGYYGYTF. CDR3 sequence (DNA): TGTGCCAGCAGTTTCGACAGGGGTTACTATGGCTACACCTTC.

J is TRBJ1-1 and V is TRBV6-5; D is unclear. Trimming removed 2 bases at V and 5 bases at J, with 9 bases between. The CDR3 has 13 amino acids. Looked up from germline, CDR1 is MNHEY and CDR2 is SVGAGI. In DNA, the CDR3 is TGTGCCAGCAGTTACCTACCTGTTACTGAAGCTTTCTTT. Protein: CASSYLPVTEAFF.

The V gene is TRBV4-1, the J gene TRBJ2-1; 14 nucleotides align to TRBD2. CDR3 size: 15 residues. The V segment lost 1 base and the J segment 12 bases; nucleotides outside the gene matches: 5. Germline lookup yields CDR1 MGHRA and CDR2 YSYEKL. The CDR3 is CASSQAGLAGVVQFF. CDR3 DNA sequence: TGCGCCAGCAGCCAAGCGGGACTAGCGGGGGTCGTGCAGTTCTTC.

The chain carries TRBV19 and TRBJ2-3, with 12 positions matching TRBD2. Germline loops: CDR1 LNHDA, CDR2 SQIVND (reference sequence). Germline trimming cut 4 bases from V and 4 bases from J; bases unmatched to any gene: 6. The CDR3 spans 16 residues. CDR3 region: CASSNLAGGPADTQYF. The DNA of the CDR3 is TGTGCCAGTAGTAACCTAGCGGGGGGGCCCGCAGATACGCAGTATTTT.

The V gene is TRBV30, the J gene TRBJ1-6, with TRBD1 as a possible D gene (6 bases). CDR1 and CDR2 (germline): GTSNPN, SVGIG (reference sequence). The CDR3 runs to 13 residues. Trimming took 4 bases from V and 7 from J, leaving 11 bases between them. CDR3 region: CAWNSGHNSPLHF. CDR3 in DNA: TGTGCCTGGAATTCGGGACACAATTCACCCCTCCACTTT.